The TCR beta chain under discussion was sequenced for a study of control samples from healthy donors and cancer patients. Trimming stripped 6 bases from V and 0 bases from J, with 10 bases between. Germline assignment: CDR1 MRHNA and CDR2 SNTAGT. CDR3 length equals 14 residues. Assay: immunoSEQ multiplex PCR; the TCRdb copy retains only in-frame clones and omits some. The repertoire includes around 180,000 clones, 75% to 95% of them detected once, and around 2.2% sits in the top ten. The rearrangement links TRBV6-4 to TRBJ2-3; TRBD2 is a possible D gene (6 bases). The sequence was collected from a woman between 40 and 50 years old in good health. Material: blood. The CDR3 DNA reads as TGTGCCAGCAGCGCGAGCGGGAGCACAGATACGCAGTATTTT. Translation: CASSASGSTDTQYF.